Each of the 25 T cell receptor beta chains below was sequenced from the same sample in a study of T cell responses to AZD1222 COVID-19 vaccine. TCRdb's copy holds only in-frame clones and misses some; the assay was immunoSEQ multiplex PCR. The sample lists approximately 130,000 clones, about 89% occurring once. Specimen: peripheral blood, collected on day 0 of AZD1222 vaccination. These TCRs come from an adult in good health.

DNA for the CDR3: TGTGCCAGCTGGGGACAGCGCCAAGAGACCCAGTACTTC. This gives the protein CASWGQRQETQYF. This chain connects TRBV2 to TRBJ2-5; 7 bases agree with TRBD1. Germline CDR1 and CDR2: SNHLY and FYNNEI. The CDR3 sequence is 13 residues long. V dropped 8 bases and J dropped 1; count of bases not matched to a gene: 4.

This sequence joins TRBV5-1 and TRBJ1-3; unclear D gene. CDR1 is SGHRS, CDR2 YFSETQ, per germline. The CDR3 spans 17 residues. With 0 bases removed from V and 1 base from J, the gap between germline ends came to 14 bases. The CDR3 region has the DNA TGCGCCAGCAGCTTGGCCCTAGGCGGAGGGTCTGGAAACACCATATATTTT. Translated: CASSLALGGGSGNTIYF.

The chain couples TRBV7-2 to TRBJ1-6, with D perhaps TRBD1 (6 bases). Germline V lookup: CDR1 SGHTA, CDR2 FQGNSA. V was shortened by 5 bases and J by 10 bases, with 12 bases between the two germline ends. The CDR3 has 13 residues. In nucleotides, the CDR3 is TGTGCCAGCAGCCTAGGAGGGGGGTCACCCCTCCACTTT. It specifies CASSLGGGSPLHF.

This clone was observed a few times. CDR3 protein: CASSFWATEAFF. CDR3 nucleotides: TGTGCCAGCAGTTTTTGGGCGACTGAAGCTTTCTTT. The chain carries TRBV12-3 or TRBV12-4 and TRBJ1-1, with D unclear. With 3 bases removed from V and 5 bases from J, the gap between germline ends came to 7 bases. The CDR3 loop spans 12 amino acids.

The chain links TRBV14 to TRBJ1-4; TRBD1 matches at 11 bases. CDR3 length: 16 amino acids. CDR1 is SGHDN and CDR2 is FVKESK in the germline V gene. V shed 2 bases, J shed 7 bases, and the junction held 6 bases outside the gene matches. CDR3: CASSQIGQGAREKLFF. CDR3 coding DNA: TGTGCCAGCAGCCAAATAGGACAGGGGGCGCGTGAAAAACTGTTTTTT.

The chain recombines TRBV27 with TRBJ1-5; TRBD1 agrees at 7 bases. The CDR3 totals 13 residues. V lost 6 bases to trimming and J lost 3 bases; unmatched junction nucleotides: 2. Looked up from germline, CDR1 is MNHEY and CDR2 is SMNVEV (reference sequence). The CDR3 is CASSTGVNQPQHF. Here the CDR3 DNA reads TGTGCCAGCAGCACAGGGGTCAATCAGCCCCAGCATTTT.

CDR3: CASSAQTVPSGNTIYF. The DNA for the CDR3 is TGTGCCAGCAGTGCACAGACAGTACCCTCTGGAAACACCATATATTTT. The chain recombines TRBV6-1 with TRBJ1-3, with TRBD1 as a possible D gene (5 bases). The CDR3 runs to 16 residues. CDR1 is MNHNS, CDR2 SASEGT, per germline. The germline V and J ends were trimmed by 4 bases and 0 bases, with 13 bases remaining between them.

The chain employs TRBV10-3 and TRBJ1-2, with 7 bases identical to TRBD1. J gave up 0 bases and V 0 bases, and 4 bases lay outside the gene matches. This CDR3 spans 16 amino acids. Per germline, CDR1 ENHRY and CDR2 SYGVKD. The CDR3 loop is CAISESWGQSNYGYTF. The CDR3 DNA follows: TGTGCCATCAGTGAGTCTTGGGGACAGTCTAACTATGGCTACACCTTC.

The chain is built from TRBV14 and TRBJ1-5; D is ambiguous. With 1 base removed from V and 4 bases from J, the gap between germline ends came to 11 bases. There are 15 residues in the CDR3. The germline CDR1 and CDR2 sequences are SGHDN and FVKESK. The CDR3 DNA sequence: TGTGCCAGCAGCCAAGGCGGAGTGGGGAATCAGCCCCAGCATTTT. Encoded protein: CASSQGGVGNQPQHF.

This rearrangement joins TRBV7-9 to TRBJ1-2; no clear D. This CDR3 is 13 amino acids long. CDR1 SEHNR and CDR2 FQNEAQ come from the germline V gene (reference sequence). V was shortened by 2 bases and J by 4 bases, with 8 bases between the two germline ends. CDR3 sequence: CASSLLSAYGYTF. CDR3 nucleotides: TGTGCCAGCAGCTTATTATCCGCCTATGGCTACACCTTC.

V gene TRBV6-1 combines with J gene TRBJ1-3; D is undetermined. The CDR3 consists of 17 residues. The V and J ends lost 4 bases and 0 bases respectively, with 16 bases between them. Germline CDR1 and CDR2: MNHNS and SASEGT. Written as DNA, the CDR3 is TGTGCCAGCAGTGGTAAGGCATGGAGGGTCTCTGGAAACACCATATATTTT. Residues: CASSGKAWRVSGNTIYF.

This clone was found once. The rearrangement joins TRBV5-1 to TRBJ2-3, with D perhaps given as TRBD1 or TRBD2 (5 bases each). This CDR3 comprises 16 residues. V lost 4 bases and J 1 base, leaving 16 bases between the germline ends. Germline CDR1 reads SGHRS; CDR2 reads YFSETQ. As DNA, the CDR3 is TGCGCCAGCAGCGAACTCGCCGGGACGGGCACAGATACGCAGTATTTT. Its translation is CASSELAGTGTDTQYF.

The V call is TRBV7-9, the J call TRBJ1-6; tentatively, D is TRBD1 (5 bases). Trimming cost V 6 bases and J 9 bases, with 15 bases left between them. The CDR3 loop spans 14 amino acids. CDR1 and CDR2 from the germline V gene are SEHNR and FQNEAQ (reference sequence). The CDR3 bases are TGTGCCAGCAGTTCAGGTGTCAGGGCTTCACCCCTCCACTTT. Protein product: CASSSGVRASPLHF.

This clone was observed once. Here the CDR3 DNA reads TGTGCCAGCAGCAATACAGGGGGCACTGAAGCTTTCTTT. Encoded protein: CASSNTGGTEAFF. This rearrangement joins TRBV11-1 to TRBJ1-1; 8 nucleotides line up with TRBD1. Germline loops: CDR1 SGHAT, CDR2 FQDESV (reference sequence). V lost 5 bases, J lost 4 bases, and 3 bases stayed unmatched. The CDR3 runs 13 residues.

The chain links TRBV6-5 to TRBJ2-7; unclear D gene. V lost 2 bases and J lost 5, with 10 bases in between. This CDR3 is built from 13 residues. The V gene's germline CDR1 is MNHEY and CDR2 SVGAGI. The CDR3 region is CASSYPLGDEQYF. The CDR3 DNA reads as TGTGCCAGCAGTTACCCCCTTGGGGACGAGCAGTACTTC.

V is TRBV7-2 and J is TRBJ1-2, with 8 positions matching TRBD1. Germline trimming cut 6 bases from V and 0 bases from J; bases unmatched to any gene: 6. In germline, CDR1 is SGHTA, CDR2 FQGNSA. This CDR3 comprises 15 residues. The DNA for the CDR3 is TGTGCCAGCAGAACGCTGACAGGGGCTAACTATGGCTACACCTTC. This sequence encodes CASRTLTGANYGYTF.

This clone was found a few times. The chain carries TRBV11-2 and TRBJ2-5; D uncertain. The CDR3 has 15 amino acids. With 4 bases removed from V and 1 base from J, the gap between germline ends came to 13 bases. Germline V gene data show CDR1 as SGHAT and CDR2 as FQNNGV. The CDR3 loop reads CASSSQPNFQETQYF. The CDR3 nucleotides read TGTGCCAGCAGCTCCCAACCCAACTTCCAAGAGACCCAGTACTTC.

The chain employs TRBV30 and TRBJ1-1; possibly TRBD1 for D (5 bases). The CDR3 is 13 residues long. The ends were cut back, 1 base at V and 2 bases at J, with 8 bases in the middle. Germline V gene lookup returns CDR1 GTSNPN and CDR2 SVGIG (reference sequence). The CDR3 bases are TGTGCCTGGAGTGGACAGACAAACACTGAAGCTTTCTTT. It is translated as CAWSGQTNTEAFF.

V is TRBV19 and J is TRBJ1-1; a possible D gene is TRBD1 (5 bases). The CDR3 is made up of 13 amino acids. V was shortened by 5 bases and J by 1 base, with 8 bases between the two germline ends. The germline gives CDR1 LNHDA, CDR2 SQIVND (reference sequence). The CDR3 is CASSAQGNTEAFF. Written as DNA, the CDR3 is TGTGCCAGTAGTGCTCAGGGGAACACTGAAGCTTTCTTT.

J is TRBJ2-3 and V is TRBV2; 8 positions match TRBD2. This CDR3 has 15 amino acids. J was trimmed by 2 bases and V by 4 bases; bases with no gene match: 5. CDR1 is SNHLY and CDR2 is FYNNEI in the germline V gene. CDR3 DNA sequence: TGTGCCAGCAGTGGTGCGGGAGGCCCCACAGATACGCAGTATTTT. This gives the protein CASSGAGGPTDTQYF.

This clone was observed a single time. CDR3 amino acids: CASSRGFGELNEQFF. CDR3 in DNA: TGTGCCAGCAGCCGAGGATTTGGGGAGTTAAATGAGCAGTTCTTC. J is TRBJ2-1 and V is TRBV6-2 or TRBV6-3, with D perhaps TRBD2 (5 bases). CDR1 MNHEY and CDR2 SVGEGT come from the germline V gene. Trimming took off 6 bases at V and 7 bases at J, with 19 bases between the two ends. The CDR3 totals 15 residues.

CDR3: CASQGLGYSNQPQHF. Here the CDR3 DNA reads TGTGCCAGTCAGGGACTGGGATATAGCAATCAGCCCCAGCATTTT. The chain recombines TRBV2 with TRBJ1-5; D perhaps matches TRBD1 (5 bases). The CDR3 extends over 15 amino acids. From germline, CDR1 is SNHLY and CDR2 FYNNEI. Trimming took off 9 bases at V and 0 bases at J, with 15 bases between the two ends.

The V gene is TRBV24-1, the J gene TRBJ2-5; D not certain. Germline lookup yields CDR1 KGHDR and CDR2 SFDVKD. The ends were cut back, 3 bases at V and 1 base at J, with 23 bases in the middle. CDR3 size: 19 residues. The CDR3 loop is CATSDPRPRRSPLQETQYF. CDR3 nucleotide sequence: TGTGCCACCAGTGATCCCCGCCCCCGGCGGTCTCCCCTCCAAGAGACCCAGTACTTC.

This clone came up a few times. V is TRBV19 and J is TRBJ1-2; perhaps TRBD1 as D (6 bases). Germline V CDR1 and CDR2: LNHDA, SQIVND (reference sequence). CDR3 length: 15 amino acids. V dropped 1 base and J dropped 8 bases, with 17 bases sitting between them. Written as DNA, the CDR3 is TGTGCCAGTAGTATAGTCGGGGCAGGGGATCGCGGCTACACCTTC. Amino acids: CASSIVGAGDRGYTF.

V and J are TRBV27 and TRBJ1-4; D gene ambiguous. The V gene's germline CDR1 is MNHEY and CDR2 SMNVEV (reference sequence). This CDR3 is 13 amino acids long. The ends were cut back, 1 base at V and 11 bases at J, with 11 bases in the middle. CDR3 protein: CASSLLEGGKLFF. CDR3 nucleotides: TGTGCCAGCAGTTTATTAGAGGGAGGGAAACTGTTTTTT.